The entry below gives a single T cell receptor (beta chain) sequence along with its context. The antigen remains unidentified. This record comes from a study of vaccination and CD4 T cells after COVID-19. Overall study: As control conditions, cultures were given either a CEFX pool serving as positive control, an HIV-1 Nef pool, or no peptide at all.

The treatment denotes: roughly ten-day PBMC culture with coronavirus spike peptide pools or control peptides (ViraFEST assay). TCR sequencing followed the expansion of antigen-specific T cells with peptide pools in ViraFEST. Researchers used the Oncomine TCR Beta short-read assay to sequence DNA from cultured CD4+ T cells. Cultures of CD4+ T cells served as the source for extracting genomic DNA. From the PCR reads, TCRdb called clonotypes with MiXCR, one entry per CDR3 protein. The table records over 10,000 distinct CDR3 sequences, around a third of them present only once. V dropped 3 bases and J dropped 2; count of bases not matched to a gene: 5. CDR3 size: 15 residues. Germline CDR1 SNHLY, CDR2 FYNNEI. Whole-study findings and limits: Convalescent patients' clones that were vaccine-specific were spike mono-reactive in 304 of 307 cases.

Material: cultured CD4+ T cells from blood. V and J are TRBV2 and TRBJ2-3; TRBD2 aligns across 7 bases. The receptor's source is a human donor with COVID-19. In DNA form, the CDR3 reads TGTGCCAGCAGTGAGAGGCGGGGGAACACAGATACGCAGTATTTT. It encodes CASSERRGNTDTQYF.